The 9 T cell receptor beta chains given below trace back to one sample, sequenced in a study of T cell changes during pregnancy in multiple sclerosis. Data came from immunoSEQ multiplex PCR; TCRdb stores just in-frame clones and leaves some out. The table has 23,000 or so clones, roughly 88% seen once. Sequenced material: CD8+ T cells from peripheral blood mononuclear cells, taken in the first trimester of pregnancy. The receptors were sampled from a female donor in good health, enrolled as a control in a pregnancy study.

The rearrangement uses TRBV4-1 and TRBJ2-5, with D perhaps TRBD1 (5 bases). The CDR3 runs to 15 residues. CDR1 and CDR2 (germline): MGHRA, YSYEKL. Trimming pared 2 bases from V and 0 bases from J, leaving 10 bases between. CDR3 sequence (DNA): TGCGCCAGCAGCCAAAGACGGACAAACCAAGAGACCCAGTACTTC. Its translation is CASSQRRTNQETQYF.

The CDR3 reads CASGDRTTDTQYF. The DNA of the CDR3 is TGTGCCAGCGGCGACAGGACCACAGATACGCAGTATTTT. This chain links TRBV7-2 with TRBJ2-3; D might be TRBD1 (6 bases). This CDR3 comprises 13 residues. V was pared by 8 bases and J by 2 bases, with 11 bases between. Germline V gene sequence: CDR1 SGHTA, CDR2 FQGNSA.

V is TRBV4-1 and J is TRBJ1-2; D is unclear. This CDR3 contains 15 residues. CDR1 MGHRA and CDR2 YSYEKL come from the germline V gene. V shed 2 bases and J shed 8 bases, with 18 bases lying between them. The CDR3 here is CASSQFGPVMGGYTF. The CDR3 nucleotides read TGCGCCAGCAGCCAATTCGGCCCCGTGATGGGCGGCTACACCTTC.

The chain links TRBV4-3 to TRBJ2-2; tentatively, D is TRBD1 (6 bases). Trimming left V 5 bases short and J 1 base short, with 11 bases between. The germline CDR1 and CDR2 sequences are LGHNA and YSLEER. CDR3 size: 15 residues. The CDR3: CASSGRDKNTGELFF. The CDR3 DNA reads TGCGCCAGCAGCGGCCGGGACAAGAACACCGGGGAGCTGTTTTTT.

This chain joins TRBV28 and TRBJ1-5; a possible D gene is TRBD1 (5 bases). CDR3 length equals 12 residues. V was trimmed by 4 bases and J by 5 bases, leaving 6 bases between them. The germline V gene encodes CDR1 MDHEN and CDR2 SYDVKM. The CDR3 DNA is TGTGCCAGCAGTTGGGGCTATCAGCCCCAGCATTTT. Its protein is CASSWGYQPQHF.

This clone was seen only once. The V call is TRBV7-6, the J call TRBJ2-2; 7 bases match TRBD2. The CDR3 consists of 15 residues. Unmatched junction bases numbered 10, after V lost 8 bases and J lost 4 bases. CDR1 SGHVS and CDR2 FNYEAQ come from the germline V gene. In DNA form, the CDR3 reads TGTGCCAGCGCCGGGGGGACCGCCTTCACCGGGGAGCTGTTTTTT. Protein: CASAGGTAFTGELFF. The entire variable domain, with the rest obtained from reference TRBV7-6 and TRBJ2-2, is as follows: GAGVSQSPRYKVTKRGQDVALRCDPISGHVSLYWYRQALGQGPEFLTYFNYEAQQDKSGLPNDRFSAERPEGSISTLTIQRTEQRDSAMYRCASAGGTAFTGELFFGEGSRLTVL.

The chain joins TRBV5-1 to TRBJ1-5; TRBD1 might be the D (6 bases). The CDR3 loop spans 14 amino acids. Trimming removed 4 bases at V and 2 bases at J, with 10 bases between. Germline V lookup: CDR1 SGHRS, CDR2 YFSETQ. The CDR3 DNA is TGCGCCAGCAGCGGGGGCTTGGGCAATCAGCCCCAGCATTTT. It specifies CASSGGLGNQPQHF.

The chain joins TRBV29-1 to TRBJ2-2, with D unclear. Trimming cost V 3 bases and J 2 bases, with 4 bases left between them. CDR1 and CDR2 (germline): SQVTM, ANQGSEA. This CDR3 has 12 residues. This CDR3 is CSVELNTGELFF. In DNA form, the CDR3 reads TGCAGCGTTGAGCTAAACACCGGGGAGCTGTTTTTT.

The chain joins TRBV7-3 to TRBJ1-1; D is possibly TRBD1 (5 bases). Germline V gives CDR1 SGHTA, CDR2 FQGTGA. The CDR3 contains 12 residues. Trimming left V 5 bases short and J 7 bases short, with 11 bases between. CDR3 loop: CASSLGGGEAFF. The CDR3 coding sequence is TGTGCCAGCAGCCTCGGGGGTGGTGAAGCTTTCTTT.